Shown below are 20 T cell receptor beta chains from a single sample sequenced in a study of radiation and T cells in renal cell carcinoma. Only in-frame clones appear in the TCRdb table, and some are missing; sequencing was by immunoSEQ multiplex PCR. The repertoire holds about 140,000 clones, with 80% to 90% as singletons. As for time point: blood 4 weeks post-SBRT, at nephrectomy. Treatment denoted: 15 Gy SBRT to primary tumor, nephrectomy 4 weeks later. The source was blood, collected from a patient whose treatment included radiotherapy and nephrectomy. All receptors come from a woman aged 50 to 60 with renal cell carcinoma.

The rearrangement links TRBV5-4 to TRBJ1-3; TRBD1 matches at 7 bases. The CDR3 consists of 13 residues. CDR1 and CDR2 (germline): SGHNT, YYREEE (reference sequence). The V segment lost 4 bases and the J segment 10 bases; nucleotides outside the gene matches: 8. The CDR3 loop reads CASSQRQGSTIYF. The DNA for the CDR3 is TGTGCCAGCAGCCAACGACAGGGAAGTACCATATATTTT.

The chain is built from TRBV5-5 and TRBJ2-7, with D possibly being TRBD2 (5 bases). The CDR3 covers 13 residues. Germline CDR1 and CDR2: SGHKS and YYEKEE (reference sequence). Between the trimmed V and J ends, which lost 7 bases and 2 bases, there was a span of 13 bases. The CDR3 region is CASSGSGTYEQYF. In nucleotides, the CDR3 is TGTGCCAGCTCCGGATCGGGGACCTACGAGCAGTACTTC.

The J gene is TRBJ2-1, the V gene TRBV10-3, with 10 bases fitting TRBD2. The CDR3 sequence is 17 residues long. The trim removed 2 bases at V and 6 bases at J, leaving 10 bases unmatched. Per the germline V gene, CDR1 is ENHRY and CDR2 is SYGVKD. CDR3 sequence reads: CAISEKLLAGSGNEQFF. The CDR3, as DNA: TGTGCCATCAGTGAGAAGTTACTAGCGGGATCTGGCAATGAGCAGTTCTTC.

V usage is TRBV7-9 and J usage is TRBJ2-2; D call uncertain. In germline, CDR1 is SEHNR, CDR2 FQNEAQ (reference sequence). V was pared by 3 bases and J by 2 bases, with 13 bases between. The CDR3 is 16 residues long. The DNA for the CDR3 is TGTGCCAGCAGCTTTACCTTGACGGTTAACACCGGGGAGCTGTTTTTT. Translation gives CASSFTLTVNTGELFF. Filled out from reference TRBV7-9 and TRBJ2-2, the complete variable domain reads DTGVSQNPRHKITKRGQNVTFRCDPISEHNRLYWYRQTLGQGPEFLTYFQNEAQLEKSRLLSDRFSAERPKGSFSTLEIQRTEQGDSAMYLCASSFTLTVNTGELFFGEGSRLTVL.

The V call is TRBV21-1, the J call TRBJ1-5; the table gives TRBD1 as D, unverified against the DNA. TRBV21-1 is tagged as a pseudogene. CDR3 size: 17 residues. In DNA form, the CDR3 reads TGTGCCAGCAGGGGCGGGACAGGGGTTTTCGGCAATCAGCCCCAGCATTTT. It translates to CASRGGTGVFGNQPQHF.

This chain links TRBV11-1 with TRBJ2-2; no clear D. The CDR3 totals 15 residues. CDR1 is SGHAT and CDR2 is FQDESV in the germline V gene (reference sequence). V was cut by 1 base and J by 0 bases, with 6 bases left in between. CDR3 amino acids: CASSLGVANTGELFF. CDR3 nucleotides: TGTGCCAGCAGCTTAGGAGTCGCGAACACCGGGGAGCTGTTTTTT.

This clone was counted a few times. This sequence joins TRBV28 and TRBJ1-2, with 7 nucleotides matching TRBD1. V shed 6 bases and J 4 bases; nucleotides not matched to a gene: 2. The CDR3 loop spans 12 amino acids. Germline CDR1 is MDHEN and CDR2 is SYDVKM. The CDR3 region has the DNA TGTGCCAGCAGGACAGGGATCTATGGCTACACCTTC. It is translated as CASRTGIYGYTF.

The V gene is TRBV6-5, the J gene TRBJ2-3, with D tentatively TRBD1 (6 bases). The CDR3 has 15 residues. Germline CDR1 is MNHEY and CDR2 is SVGAGI. V lost 4 bases to trimming and J lost 5 bases, with 16 bases between them. CDR3 nucleotides: TGTGCCAGCAGTTCCCGGACAGATCCCTTAGATACGCAGTATTTT. The encoded protein is CASSSRTDPLDTQYF.

The genes are TRBV27 and TRBJ1-4, with D perhaps matching TRBD1 (5 bases). The CDR3 extends over 16 amino acids. V lost 6 bases to trimming and J lost 3 bases, with 17 bases between them. CDR1 and CDR2 (germline): MNHEY, SMNVEV (reference sequence). The CDR3, as DNA: TGTGCCAGCAGACAGGACGGTATGCTCGCTAATGAAAAACTGTTTTTT. Its translation is CASRQDGMLANEKLFF.

V and J are TRBV4-2 and TRBJ2-7, with 8 bases matching TRBD1. In germline, CDR1 is LGHNA, CDR2 YNFKEQ. V lost 3 bases and J lost 9; bases outside the gene matches: 7. The CDR3 spans 13 residues. The DNA of the CDR3 is TGTGCCAGCAGCCAGGGGACAGGTCTTCGGCAGTACTTC. It encodes CASSQGTGLRQYF.

The CDR3 DNA reads TGTGCCAGCGGACCGAGAGAAGAGACCCAGTACTTC. Translation gives CASGPREETQYF. V gene TRBV5-4 combines with J gene TRBJ2-5; the D is unclear. V lost 7 bases and J 3 bases, leaving 10 bases between the germline ends. CDR3 size: 12 residues. Germline assignment: CDR1 SGHNT and CDR2 YYREEE (reference sequence).

The chain employs TRBV10-3 and TRBJ2-7, with 7 bases fitting TRBD1. This CDR3 comprises 15 residues. Germline loops: CDR1 ENHRY, CDR2 SYGVKD. V was clipped by 0 bases and J by 4 bases; unmatched bases: 6. The CDR3 nucleotides read TGTGCCATCAGTGAGTCGTTAGGGGGCGGATACGAGCAGTACTTC. It encodes CAISESLGGGYEQYF.

The table lists this clone with a count of one. CDR3 sequence (DNA): TGCGCCAGCAGCCAACAGACTAGCGGGGCCTCCCCAGAGACCCAGTACTTC. Protein product: CASSQQTSGASPETQYF. V is TRBV4-1 and J is TRBJ2-5, with TRBD2 identical over 11 bases. V was pared by 2 bases and J by 4 bases, with 9 bases of the junction left unmatched. The germline V gene encodes CDR1 MGHRA and CDR2 YSYEKL. The CDR3 is 17 amino acids.

The chain is built from TRBV28 and TRBJ1-5; 8 nucleotides match TRBD1. Losses at the gene ends were 4 bases for V and 2 bases for J; bases not matched to a gene: 4. The CDR3 length is 15 residues. The V gene's germline CDR1 is MDHEN and CDR2 SYDVKM. Here the CDR3 DNA reads TGTGCCAGCAGTTACGTGGACAGGGGCAATCAGCCCCAGCATTTT. Residues: CASSYVDRGNQPQHF.

The V call is TRBV5-1, the J call TRBJ2-1; D gene uncertain. The V gene lost 0 bases and the J gene lost 8 bases, with 9 bases spanning the gap. CDR3 length: 13 residues. Germline V gene lookup returns CDR1 SGHRS and CDR2 YFSETQ. CDR3 protein: CASSLGPLDEQFF. CDR3 bases: TGCGCCAGCAGCTTGGGCCCTCTGGATGAGCAGTTCTTC.

In DNA form, the CDR3 reads TGTGCCAGCTCACCACAGGGGGCGGGTGGCTACACCTTC. Encoded protein: CASSPQGAGGYTF. The chain has TRBV18 and TRBJ1-2; 7 nucleotides line up with TRBD1. The CDR3 has 13 amino acids. CDR1 is KGHSH and CDR2 is LQKENI in the germline V gene. Trimming cost V 1 base and J 7 bases; bases outside gene matches: 3. Together with reference TRBV18 and TRBJ1-2, the CDR3 gives the full variable domain: NAGVMQNPRHLVRRRGQEARLRCSPMKGHSHVYWYRQLPEEGLKFMVYLQKENIIDESGMPKERFSAEFPKEGPSILRIQQVVRGDSAAYFCASSPQGAGGYTFGSGTRLTVV.

V and J are TRBV5-4 and TRBJ2-5, with D maybe TRBD2 (6 bases). CDR1 is SGHNT, CDR2 YYREEE, per germline (reference sequence). CDR3 length: 16 residues. The ends were cut back, 3 bases at V and 2 bases at J, with 17 bases in the middle. CDR3 protein: CASSSATPGVQETQYF. CDR3 nucleotide sequence: TGTGCCAGCAGCTCAGCGACACCGGGAGTTCAAGAGACCCAGTACTTC.

This clone was detected a few times. The gene calls are TRBV28 and TRBJ1-1, with no clear D. Germline assignment: CDR1 MDHEN and CDR2 SYDVKM. The CDR3 runs to 12 residues. V shed 5 bases and J shed 0 bases, with 4 bases lying between them. The CDR3 loop reads CASSRLNTEAFF. CDR3 DNA sequence: TGTGCCAGCAGTCGACTGAACACTGAAGCTTTCTTT.

This sequence joins TRBV7-2 and TRBJ1-2; 8 bases match TRBD1. Germline-derived CDR1 and CDR2 are SGHTA and FQGNSA. The CDR3 extends over 18 amino acids. J gave up 3 bases and V 5 bases, and 17 bases lay outside the gene matches. The DNA for the CDR3 is TGTGCCAGCAGCCTTACGGCCGGACAGGGAATCTCTCACTATGGCTACACCTTC. This sequence encodes CASSLTAGQGISHYGYTF.

This chain joins TRBV29-1 and TRBJ2-7; 7 bases are shared with TRBD2. Germline loops: CDR1 SQVTM, CDR2 ANQGSEA. The CDR3 has 13 residues. The V gene end was trimmed by 2 bases and the J gene end by 0 bases; junction bases not matched to a gene: 1. CDR3 DNA sequence: TGCAGCGTTGAAAGCGGGGTCTCCTACGAGCAGTACTTC. The encoded protein is CSVESGVSYEQYF.